These T cell receptor beta chains were read from a single sample in a study of liver allograft versus peripheral blood T cells. TCRdb re-called the reads through MiXCR, storing one row per CDR3 protein. The repertoire includes 5,500 to 7,500 distinct CDR3 sequences, approximately 15% of them detected once, and roughly 2.9% sits in the top ten. The receptors were sampled from a human patient who had a liver transplant. These T cells may partly come from the graft donor. CDR3s include the opening cysteine and the closing phenylalanine or tryptophan. A D gene is named only where the DNA matches it firmly. The size entry is marked missing in some rows and otherwise reads once, few, many or a size class.

>NA|TRBJ2-1|TRBV18|medium-sized
TGTGCCAGCTCACTCGTGAGAAGCTCCAATGAGCAGTTCTTC
CASSLVRSSNEQFF
>NA|TRBJ1-1|TRBV6-1|medium-sized
TGTGCCAGCAGGATACAGGTATTGGACACTGAAGCTTTCTTT
CASRIQVLDTEAFF
>NA|TRBJ1-6|TRBV15|medium-sized
TGTGCCACCAGCAGAGATTTCGACAGTCGAACTTCACCCCTCCACTTT
CATSRDFDSRTSPLHF
>NA|TRBJ2-1|TRBV20-1|NA
TGCAGTGCTAGAGAACCCAACAATGAGCAGTTCTTC
CSAREPNNEQFF
>TRBD1|TRBJ1-5|TRBV29-1|medium-sized
TGCAGCGTCCGGACAGGGGGCGCCTTTCAGCCCCAGCATTTT
CSVRTGGAFQPQHF
>NA|TRBJ2-7|TRBV6-5|medium-sized
TGTGCCAGCACTGACAGTGGAACCTACGAGCAGTACTTC
CASTDSGTYEQYF
>TRBD1|TRBJ1-5|TRBV19|medium-sized
TGTGCCAGTACCCGGGACAGGGTAGGTAATCAGCCCCAGCATTTT
CASTRDRVGNQPQHF
>TRBD2|TRBJ2-4|TRBV27|medium-sized
TGTGCCAGCAGTTCCTGGACTAGCGGGGTCCCATTACTAGCCAAAAACATTCAGTACTTC
CASSSWTSGVPLLAKNIQYF
>NA|TRBJ2-3|TRBV6-1|medium-sized
TGTGCCAGCAGAGCGGCATTCACAGATACGCAGTATTTT
CASRAAFTDTQYF
>NA|TRBJ1-4|TRBV15|medium-sized
TGTGCCACCAGCGGAGTAGGACGGGAAAAACTGTTTTTT
CATSGVGREKLFF
>NA|TRBJ1-1|TRBV10-3|medium-sized
TGTGCCATCAAGAAGGGGTACGGCACTGAAGCTTTCTTT
CAIKKGYGTEAFF
>TRBD1|TRBJ1-4|TRBV6-5|medium-sized
TGTGCCAGCAGTTACTCCGGGACAGGAAATGAAAAACTGTTTTTT
CASSYSGTGNEKLFF
>NA|TRBJ1-2|TRBV14|medium-sized
TGTGCCAGCAGCCAAGCCCTCGGGGCCAGGGAATATGGCTACACCTTC
CASSQALGAREYGYTF
>NA|TRBJ2-2|TRBV15|medium-sized
TGTGCCACCAGCAGAGAGGGGTACACCGGGGAGCTGTTTTTT
CATSREGYTGELFF
>TRBD1|TRBJ1-1|TRBV5-1|NA
TGCGCCAGCAGCTTGGGACATAACAGGGGGAATGAAGCTTTCTTT
CASSLGHNRGNEAFF
>NA|TRBJ2-7|TRBV6-2/TRBV6-3|many
TGTGCCAGCAGCCCCTGGGATTTTGGCGGGACCTACGAGCAGTACTTC
CASSPWDFGGTYEQYF
>NA|TRBJ2-2|TRBV27|medium-sized
TGTGCCAGCACCACGCCAGCAGCGAACACCGGGGAGCTGTTTTTT
CASTTPAANTGELFF
>NA|TRBJ2-7|TRBV6-6|few
TGTGCCAGCAGTTACACGGGACTTACCTACGAGCAGTACTTC
CASSYTGLTYEQYF
>TRBD2|TRBJ2-3|TRBV10-3|NA
TGTGCCATCGCGCGGGGGGGCCAAACAGATACGCAGTATTTT
CAIARGGQTDTQYF
>NA|TRBJ2-7|TRBV7-9|medium-sized
TGTGCCAGCAGCTTACAGGGGTTGAGGGAGCAGTACTTC
CASSLQGLREQYF
>TRBD1|TRBJ1-1|TRBV10-3|medium-sized
TGTGCCATCAGAACAGGGGGCGAGGCTTCGGAAGCTTTCTTT
CAIRTGGEASEAFF
>TRBD2|TRBJ2-2|TRBV6-5|medium-sized
TGTGCCAGCAGACTTAGCGGGGGGGCCTCGGGGGAGCTGTTTTTT
CASRLSGGASGELFF
>TRBD2|TRBJ2-2|TRBV5-1|NA
TGCGCCAGCAGCTTAGCATTAGCGGGGGCCAACACCGGGGAGCTGTTTTTT
CASSLALAGANTGELFF
>NA|TRBJ2-2|TRBV16|NA
TGTGCCAGCAGAGGAGCGGAAACCGGGGAGCTGTTTTTT
CASRGAETGELFF
>NA|TRBJ1-1|TRBV19|medium-sized
TGTGCCAGTACCCCAAGGAGGGGCGCGAACACTGAAGCTTTCTTT
CASTPRRGANTEAFF
>TRBD1|TRBJ1-2|TRBV29-1|medium-sized
TGCAGCGTTGGGGGACAGGTGTCGGGTGGCTACACCTTC
CSVGGQVSGGYTF
>NA|TRBJ2-7|TRBV29-1|medium-sized
TGCAGCGTCGCCCGAGGACAAGAGTCCTACGAGCAGTACTTC
CSVARGQESYEQYF
>NA|TRBJ2-7|TRBV4-1|NA
TGCGCCAGCAGCCAAGACCTATTCGGGCTAGCGCGTCTGTCAGGCGAGCAGTACTTC
CASSQDLFGLARLSGEQYF
>NA|TRBJ1-6|TRBV11-1|few
TGTGCCAGCAGCTTAGACGGCGCCTATAATTCACCCCTCCACTTT
CASSLDGAYNSPLHF